The clone carrying this TCR beta chain was recorded at least ten times. This library used approximately 390 ng RNA and molecular barcoded adaptors spanning alpha/delta and beta/gamma chains. MiXCR, applied by TCRdb to the reads, yields one record per CDR3 protein. This table holds tens of thousands of distinct CDR3 sequences, roughly a fifth found once. CDR1 is SQVTM, CDR2 ANQGSEA, per germline. The V and J ends lost 6 bases and 1 base, in that order; junction bases with no gene match: 6. The CDR3 extends over 14 amino acids. The data originate from a study of read filtering for tumor transcriptome and immune sequencing.

The clonotype originates from a donor at least 40 years old with multiple myeloma. Material for sequencing was a population of CD138-negative cells sorted from bone marrow. The chain carries TRBV29-1 and TRBJ2-5; 9 bases are shared with TRBD1. The CDR3 region has the DNA TGCAGCGTCCCGACAGGGGGTGTCCAAGAGACCCAGTACTTC. Translating it yields CSVPTGGVQETQYF. The entire variable domain, with the rest obtained from reference TRBV29-1 and TRBJ2-5, is as follows: SAVISQKPSRDICQRGTSLTIQCQVDSQVTMMFWYRQQPGQSLTLIATANQGSEATYESGFVIDKFPISRPNLTFSTLTVSNMSPEDSSIYLCSVPTGGVQETQYFGPGTRLLVL.